Listed below are T cell receptor beta chains from one sample, sequenced in a study of T cells in Graves' hyperthyroidism and ophthalmopathy. Each CDR3 protein is one row after TCRdb ran MiXCR on the multiplex PCR reads. The table includes hundreds of thousands of distinct CDR3 sequences, roughly 19% detected once. Source material: blood. All receptors come from a man aged 50 to 59 with Graves' ophthalmopathy. Both conserved end residues are part of each CDR3. The D gene is left open where the match is weak. Only part of the rows carry a size: once, few, many, or a class if the clone is expanded.

D gene,V gene,J gene,clone size,CDR3 DNA,CDR3 protein
.,TRBV5-1,TRBJ2-7,many,TGCGCCAGCAGCAGACGGGGCCCGGACTCCTACGAGCAGTACTTC,CASSRRGPDSYEQYF
TRBD2,TRBV6-1,TRBJ2-7,.,TGTGCCAGCACCACCCTAGCGGGCCCCTACGAGCAGTACTTC,CASTTLAGPYEQYF
TRBD2,TRBV27,TRBJ2-5,.,TGTGCCAGCAAATCGACTAGCGGTGGGGAGACCCAGTACTTC,CASKSTSGGETQYF
.,TRBV18,TRBJ1-1,.,TGTGCCAGCTCACCTTGGGGCAGTCCGCCGGGCACTGAAGCTTTCTTT,CASSPWGSPPGTEAFF
.,TRBV6-1,TRBJ2-7,few,TGTGCCAGCAGTTCCCCGCGGACCAAGCAGTACTTC,CASSSPRTKQYF
TRBD1,TRBV6-2/TRBV6-3,TRBJ1-2,.,TGTGCCAGCAGTTACTACCGGGACAGTGACTATGGCTACACCTTC,CASSYYRDSDYGYTF
TRBD1,TRBV2,TRBJ1-1,.,TGTGCCAGCAGCCGGGACAGGTACAGAGAAGGGGCTTTCTTT,CASSRDRYREGAFF
TRBD2,TRBV29-1,TRBJ2-1,.,TGCAGCGTGAGCGGGACTAGCGGGAAGGTAGAGCAGTTCTTC,CSVSGTSGKVEQFF
.,TRBV11-2,TRBJ2-7,many,TGTGCCAGCAGCGCTACTGGAACCTACGAGCAGTACTTC,CASSATGTYEQYF
.,TRBV4-1,TRBJ2-5,.,TGCGCCAGCAGCCATGGGAAGGAAGAGACCCAGTACTTC,CASSHGKEETQYF